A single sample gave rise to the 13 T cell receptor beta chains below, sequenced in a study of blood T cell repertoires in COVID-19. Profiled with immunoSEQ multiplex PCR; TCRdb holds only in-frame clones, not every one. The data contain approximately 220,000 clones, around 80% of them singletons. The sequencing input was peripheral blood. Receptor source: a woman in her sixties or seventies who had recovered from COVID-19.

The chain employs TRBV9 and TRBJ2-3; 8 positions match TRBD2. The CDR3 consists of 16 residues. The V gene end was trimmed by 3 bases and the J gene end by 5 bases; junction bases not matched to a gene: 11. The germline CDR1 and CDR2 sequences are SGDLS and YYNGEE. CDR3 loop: CASSAPGGSLLDTQYF. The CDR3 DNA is TGTGCCAGCAGCGCCCCGGGAGGGAGTCTTCTAGATACGCAGTATTTT.

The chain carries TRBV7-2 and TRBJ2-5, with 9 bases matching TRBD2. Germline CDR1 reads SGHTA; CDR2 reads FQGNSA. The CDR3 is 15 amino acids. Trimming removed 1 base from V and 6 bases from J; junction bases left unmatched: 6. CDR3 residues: CASSLGTSVRQTQYF. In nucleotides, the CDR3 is TGTGCCAGCAGCTTAGGGACTAGCGTACGGCAGACCCAGTACTTC.

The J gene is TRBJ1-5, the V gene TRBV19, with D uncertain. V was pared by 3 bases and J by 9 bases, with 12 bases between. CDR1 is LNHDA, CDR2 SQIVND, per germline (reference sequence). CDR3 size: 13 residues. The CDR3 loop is CASSIQAQGPQHF. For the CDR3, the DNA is TGTGCCAGTAGTATCCAGGCGCAAGGGCCCCAGCATTTT.

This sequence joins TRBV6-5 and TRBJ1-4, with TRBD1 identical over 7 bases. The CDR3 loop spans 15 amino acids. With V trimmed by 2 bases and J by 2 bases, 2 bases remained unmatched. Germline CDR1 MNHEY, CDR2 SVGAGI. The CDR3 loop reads CASSYQQGTNEKLFF. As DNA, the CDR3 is TGTGCCAGCAGTTACCAACAGGGGACTAATGAAAAACTGTTTTTT.

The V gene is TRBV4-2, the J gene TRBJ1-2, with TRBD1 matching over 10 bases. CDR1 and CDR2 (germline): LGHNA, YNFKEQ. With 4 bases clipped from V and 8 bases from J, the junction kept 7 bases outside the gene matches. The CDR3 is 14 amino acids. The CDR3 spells CASSPRTGGGGYTF. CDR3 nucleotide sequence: TGTGCCAGCAGCCCGCGGACAGGGGGAGGCGGCTACACCTTC.

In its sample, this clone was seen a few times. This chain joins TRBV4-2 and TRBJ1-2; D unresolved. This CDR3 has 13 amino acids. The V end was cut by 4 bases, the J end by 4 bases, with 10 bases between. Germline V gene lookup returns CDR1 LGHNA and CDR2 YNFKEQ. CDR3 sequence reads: CASSRSGVYGYTF. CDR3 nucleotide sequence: TGTGCCAGCAGCCGGTCGGGTGTCTATGGCTACACCTTC.

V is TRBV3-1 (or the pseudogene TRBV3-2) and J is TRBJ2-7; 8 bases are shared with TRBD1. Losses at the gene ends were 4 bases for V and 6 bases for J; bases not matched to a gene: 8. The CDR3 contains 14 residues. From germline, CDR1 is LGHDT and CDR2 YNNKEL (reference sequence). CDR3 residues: CASSRSGQGREQYF. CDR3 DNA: TGTGCCAGCAGCCGCAGTGGACAGGGTCGCGAGCAGTACTTC.

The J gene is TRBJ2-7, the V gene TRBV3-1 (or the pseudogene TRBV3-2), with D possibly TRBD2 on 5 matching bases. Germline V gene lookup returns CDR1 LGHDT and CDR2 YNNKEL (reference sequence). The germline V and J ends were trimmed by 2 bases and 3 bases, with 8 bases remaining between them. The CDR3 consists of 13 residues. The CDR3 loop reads CASSQTSGYEQYF. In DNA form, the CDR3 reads TGTGCCAGCAGCCAAACTAGTGGCTACGAGCAGTACTTC.

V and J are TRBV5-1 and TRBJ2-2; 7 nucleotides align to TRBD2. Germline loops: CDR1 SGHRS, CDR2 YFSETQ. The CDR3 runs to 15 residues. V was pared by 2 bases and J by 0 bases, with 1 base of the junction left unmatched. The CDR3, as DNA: TGCGCCAGCAGCTTTGCGGGGGCGAACACCGGGGAGCTGTTTTTT. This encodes CASSFAGANTGELFF.

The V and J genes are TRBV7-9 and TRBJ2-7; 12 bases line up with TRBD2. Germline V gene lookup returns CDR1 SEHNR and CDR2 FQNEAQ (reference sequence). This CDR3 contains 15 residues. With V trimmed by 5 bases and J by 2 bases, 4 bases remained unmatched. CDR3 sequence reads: CASSALAGGTYEQYF. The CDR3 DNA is TGTGCCAGCAGCGCACTAGCGGGGGGAACCTACGAGCAGTACTTC.

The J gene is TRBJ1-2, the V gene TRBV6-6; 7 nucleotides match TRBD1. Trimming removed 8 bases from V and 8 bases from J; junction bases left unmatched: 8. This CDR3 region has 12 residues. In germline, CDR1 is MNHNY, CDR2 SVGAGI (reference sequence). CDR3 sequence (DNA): TGTGCCAGCGCCGGACAGGTTGGGGGCTACACCTTC. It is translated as CASAGQVGGYTF.

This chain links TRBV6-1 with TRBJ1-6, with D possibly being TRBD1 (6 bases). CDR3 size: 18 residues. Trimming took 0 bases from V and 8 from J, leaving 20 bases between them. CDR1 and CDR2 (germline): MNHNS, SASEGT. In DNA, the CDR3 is TGTGCCAGCAGTGAAGCCAGCACCCAGGGGCGATTGGATTCACCCCTCCACTTT. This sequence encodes CASSEASTQGRLDSPLHF.

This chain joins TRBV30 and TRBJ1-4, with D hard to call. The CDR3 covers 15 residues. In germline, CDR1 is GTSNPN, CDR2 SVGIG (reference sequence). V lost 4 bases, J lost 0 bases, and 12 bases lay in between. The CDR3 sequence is CAWTGRLPTNEKLFF. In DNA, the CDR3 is TGTGCCTGGACTGGCAGGCTTCCAACTAATGAAAAACTGTTTTTT.